Listed below are T cell receptor beta chains from one sample, sequenced in a study of CD8 T cells in Susac syndrome. TCRdb processed the immunoSEQ multiplex PCR reads anew with MiXCR; each CDR3 protein has one entry. This table has 100,000 to 150,000 distinct CDR3 sequences, 90% to 95% appearing once. Sequenced sample: CD4+ T cells from PBMCs. The receptors come from a human donor in good health. The CDR3 runs from the conserved cysteine through the conserved F or W. The D gene is left open where the match is weak.

j_gene: TRBJ2-2
v_gene: TRBV7-9
d_gene: .
CDR3aa: CASSLEGKAGELFF

j_gene: TRBJ1-5
v_gene: TRBV12-3/TRBV12-4
d_gene: .
CDR3aa: CASSFGLGSNQPQHF

j_gene: TRBJ2-3
v_gene: TRBV29-1
d_gene: .
CDR3aa: CSVESLGSRDTQYF

j_gene: TRBJ1-1
v_gene: TRBV4-1
d_gene: .
CDR3aa: CASSLQVPRGNTEAFF

j_gene: TRBJ1-5
v_gene: TRBV3-1
d_gene: .
CDR3aa: CASSHVGVNQPQHF

j_gene: TRBJ2-2
v_gene: TRBV18
d_gene: .
CDR3aa: CASSPTGIDGELFF

j_gene: TRBJ2-5
v_gene: TRBV4-1
d_gene: .
CDR3aa: CASSQGVSEQETQYF

j_gene: TRBJ2-4
v_gene: TRBV12-3/TRBV12-4
d_gene: .
CDR3aa: CASSFGTGNIQYF

j_gene: TRBJ2-7
v_gene: TRBV5-1
d_gene: TRBD1
CDR3aa: CASSLQGQPEEQYF

j_gene: TRBJ1-5
v_gene: TRBV7-9
d_gene: .
CDR3aa: CASSLGGGQPQHF

j_gene: TRBJ2-1
v_gene: TRBV3-1
d_gene: .
CDR3aa: CASSQDPGLNNEQFF

j_gene: TRBJ1-2
v_gene: TRBV18
d_gene: .
CDR3aa: CASSTLDNSYGYTF

j_gene: TRBJ2-7
v_gene: TRBV3-1
d_gene: TRBD2
CDR3aa: CASGGSTTYEQYF

j_gene: TRBJ2-1
v_gene: TRBV7-2
d_gene: .
CDR3aa: CASSLASSGSVYEQFF

j_gene: TRBJ1-1
v_gene: TRBV29-1
d_gene: TRBD1
CDR3aa: CSGDRANTEAFF

j_gene: TRBJ2-4
v_gene: TRBV3-1
d_gene: TRBD2
CDR3aa: CASSHGISLAGENIQYF

j_gene: TRBJ2-6
v_gene: TRBV5-1
d_gene: TRBD1
CDR3aa: CASSQTGGASGANVLTF

j_gene: TRBJ1-1
v_gene: TRBV30
d_gene: .
CDR3aa: CARVGGNTEAFF

j_gene: TRBJ2-6
v_gene: TRBV28
d_gene: .
CDR3aa: CASSLAGAGANVLTF

j_gene: TRBJ1-1
v_gene: TRBV2
d_gene: .
CDR3aa: CASGGGFEAFF

j_gene: TRBJ2-3
v_gene: TRBV6-1
d_gene: .
CDR3aa: CASSGADRATQYF

j_gene: TRBJ2-7
v_gene: TRBV10-1
d_gene: .
CDR3aa: CASSDLYYEQYF

j_gene: TRBJ2-7
v_gene: TRBV5-1
d_gene: TRBD1
CDR3aa: CASSTDRGLDEQYF

j_gene: TRBJ2-3
v_gene: TRBV3-1
d_gene: .
CDR3aa: CASSQGYVGGATADTQYF

j_gene: TRBJ2-4
v_gene: TRBV2
d_gene: .
CDR3aa: CASGQLAKNIQYF

j_gene: TRBJ1-1
v_gene: TRBV29-1
d_gene: .
CDR3aa: CSVNRDMNTEAFF

j_gene: TRBJ1-2
v_gene: TRBV3-1
d_gene: .
CDR3aa: CASSQDRTGGGYTF

j_gene: TRBJ1-2
v_gene: TRBV7-9
d_gene: TRBD1
CDR3aa: CASSLLRDRDGYTF

j_gene: TRBJ1-1
v_gene: TRBV29-1
d_gene: TRBD1
CDR3aa: CSVVGQGESHTEAFF

j_gene: TRBJ2-4
v_gene: TRBV3-1
d_gene: .
CDR3aa: CASSPVGSGGTRNIQYF

j_gene: TRBJ2-2
v_gene: TRBV12-3/TRBV12-4
d_gene: TRBD2
CDR3aa: CASSRTSGTGELFF

j_gene: TRBJ2-2
v_gene: TRBV29-1
d_gene: TRBD2
CDR3aa: CSGGLAGMAGELFF

j_gene: TRBJ2-2
v_gene: TRBV11-1
d_gene: .
CDR3aa: CASSNRAGRDTGELFF

j_gene: TRBJ1-1
v_gene: TRBV7-9
d_gene: TRBD1
CDR3aa: CASSNRDSPAAFF

j_gene: TRBJ1-2
v_gene: TRBV12-3/TRBV12-4
d_gene: TRBD1
CDR3aa: CASSFSTDRGLTF

j_gene: TRBJ2-7
v_gene: TRBV10-3
d_gene: TRBD1
CDR3aa: CAIGDRAYEQYF

j_gene: TRBJ2-1
v_gene: TRBV9
d_gene: TRBD2
CDR3aa: CASSVAAGASGSHEQFF

j_gene: TRBJ2-2
v_gene: TRBV18
d_gene: .
CDR3aa: CASSPGNPGELFF

j_gene: TRBJ2-1
v_gene: TRBV5-4
d_gene: TRBD2
CDR3aa: CASSRGLAANNEQFF

j_gene: TRBJ1-1
v_gene: TRBV29-1
d_gene: .
CDR3aa: CSVVMGSTEAFF

j_gene: TRBJ2-1
v_gene: TRBV28
d_gene: .
CDR3aa: CASTLDSFSEQFF

j_gene: TRBJ2-1
v_gene: TRBV30
d_gene: TRBD2
CDR3aa: CAWSVRGLAVNEQFF

j_gene: TRBJ2-7
v_gene: TRBV16
d_gene: TRBD1
CDR3aa: CASSPGQGRQYF

j_gene: TRBJ2-7
v_gene: TRBV5-1
d_gene: .
CDR3aa: CASSPGVGSYEQYF

j_gene: TRBJ2-4
v_gene: TRBV30
d_gene: .
CDR3aa: CAWSVSRTALAKNIQYF

j_gene: TRBJ2-5
v_gene: TRBV20-1
d_gene: TRBD1
CDR3aa: CSASGGTGQETQYF

j_gene: TRBJ2-1
v_gene: TRBV6-5
d_gene: TRBD2
CDR3aa: CASSSRTSGSNEQFF

j_gene: TRBJ2-4
v_gene: TRBV2
d_gene: .
CDR3aa: CASSEMSQKNIQYF

j_gene: TRBJ2-7
v_gene: TRBV7-2
d_gene: .
CDR3aa: CASSLSQGPYEQYF